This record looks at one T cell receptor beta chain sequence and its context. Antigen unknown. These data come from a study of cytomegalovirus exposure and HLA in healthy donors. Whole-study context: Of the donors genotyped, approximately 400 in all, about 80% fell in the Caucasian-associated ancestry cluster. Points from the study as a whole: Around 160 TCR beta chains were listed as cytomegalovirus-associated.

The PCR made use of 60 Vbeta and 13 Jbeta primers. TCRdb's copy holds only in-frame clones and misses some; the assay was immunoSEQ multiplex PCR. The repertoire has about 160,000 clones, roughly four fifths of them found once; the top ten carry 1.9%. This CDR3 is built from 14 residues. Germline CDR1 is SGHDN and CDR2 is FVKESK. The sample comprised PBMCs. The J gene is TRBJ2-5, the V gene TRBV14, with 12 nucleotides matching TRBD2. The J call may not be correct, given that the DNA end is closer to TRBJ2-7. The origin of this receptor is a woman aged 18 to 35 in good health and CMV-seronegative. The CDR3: CASSLTSGSHEQYF. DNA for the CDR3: TGTGCCAGCAGCTTGACTAGCGGGAGCCACGAGCAGTACTTC.